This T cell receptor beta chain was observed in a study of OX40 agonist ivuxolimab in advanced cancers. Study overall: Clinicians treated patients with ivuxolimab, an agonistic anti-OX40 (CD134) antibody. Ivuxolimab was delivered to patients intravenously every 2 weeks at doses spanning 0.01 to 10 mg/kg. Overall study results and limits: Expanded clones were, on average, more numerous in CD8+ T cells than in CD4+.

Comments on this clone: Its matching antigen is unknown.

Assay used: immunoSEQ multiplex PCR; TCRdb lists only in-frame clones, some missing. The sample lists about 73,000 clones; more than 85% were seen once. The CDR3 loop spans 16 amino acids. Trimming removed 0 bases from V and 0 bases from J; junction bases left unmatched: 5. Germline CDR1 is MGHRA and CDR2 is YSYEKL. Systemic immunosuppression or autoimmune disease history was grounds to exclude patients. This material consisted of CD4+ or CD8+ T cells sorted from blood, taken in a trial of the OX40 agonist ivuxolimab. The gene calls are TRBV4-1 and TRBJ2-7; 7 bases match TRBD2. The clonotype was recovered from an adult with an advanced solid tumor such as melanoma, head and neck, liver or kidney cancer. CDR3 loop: CASSQDGVAGSYEQYF. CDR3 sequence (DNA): TGCGCCAGCAGCCAAGATGGGGTAGCGGGCTCCTACGAGCAGTACTTC.